The following is a TCR beta chain sequence with its context. The target antigen is unknown. Different DNA sequences within this sample yield the same CDR3. The ends lost 0 bases at V and 7 bases at J; junction bases unmatched: 8. The CDR3 length is 16 residues. The germline CDR1 and CDR2 sequences are LGHNA and YSLEER. Per the original methods: From ImmunoSEQ came sequences covering only the junction and carrying no quality scores, so filtering differed. TCRdb's copy holds only in-frame clones and misses some; the assay was immunoSEQ multiplex PCR. V and J calls and clone size come straight from that table; D and trimming were deduced from the DNA. The sample carries around 510,000 clones, around three quarters recorded once. The entry originates in a study of shared clonotypes between healthy human individuals. Across the whole study: Contributing individuals were two females and a few males aged 18 to 49. Study results and caveats: Investigators collected only blood, and repertoires in tissues likely differ. The authors expected sequencing depth to affect clonotype sharing among donors.

This chain joins TRBV4-3 and TRBJ2-1; 8 bases match TRBD1. This TCR derives from a woman aged 40-49 years in good health. Some clones in this sample may be carry-over from other donors' samples. The material sequenced was PBMCs. CDR3 region: CASSQDLGQGRNEQFF. CDR3 in DNA: TGCGCCAGCAGCCAAGATCTCGGACAGGGAAGGAATGAGCAGTTCTTC.